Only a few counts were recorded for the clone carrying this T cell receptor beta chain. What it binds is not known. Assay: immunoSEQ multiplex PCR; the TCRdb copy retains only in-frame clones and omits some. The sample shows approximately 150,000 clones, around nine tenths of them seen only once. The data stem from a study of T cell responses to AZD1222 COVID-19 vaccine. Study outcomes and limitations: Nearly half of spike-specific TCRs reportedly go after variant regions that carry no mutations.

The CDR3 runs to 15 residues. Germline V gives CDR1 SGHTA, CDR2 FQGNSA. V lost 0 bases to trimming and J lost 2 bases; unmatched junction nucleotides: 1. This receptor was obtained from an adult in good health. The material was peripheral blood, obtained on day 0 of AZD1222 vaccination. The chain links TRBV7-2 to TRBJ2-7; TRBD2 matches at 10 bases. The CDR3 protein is CASSLAGTSAYEQYF. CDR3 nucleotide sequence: TGTGCCAGCAGCTTAGCTGGGACTAGCGCCTACGAGCAGTACTTC.